Here is one TCR beta chain with its context. This sample is part of a study of monozygotic twins with inflammatory bowel disease. CDR1 is MNHEY, CDR2 SVGEGT, per germline. The CDR3 loop spans 14 amino acids. Template-switch reactions added UMIs with a 6-nucleotide sample barcode. TCRdb re-analyzed the 5' RACE reads; it lists each CDR3 protein once, without DNA. The table gives about 150,000 distinct CDR3 sequences; the top ten clones make up more than 0.95% of it. Sequencing was performed on blood. The sequence derives from a human donor with ulcerative colitis or Crohn's disease, or a healthy co-twin of an affected twin (not recorded which). The chain couples TRBV6-2 or TRBV6-3 to TRBJ2-2; the TRBD1 assignment by TCRdb is unverifiable without DNA. The CDR3 is CASRPGDHTGELFF.